Here is one TCR beta chain with its context. These data originate in a study of technical replicates of blood from several donors. V shed 3 bases, J shed 0 bases, and the junction held 1 base outside the gene matches. From germline, CDR1 is SGDLS and CDR2 YYNGEE. The CDR3 spans 15 residues. Here immunoSEQ multiplex PCR was the method, and the copy in TCRdb shows in-frame clones only, minus some. This sample carries about 64,000 clones, 65% to 90% of them seen once, and the ten largest clones take 5% to 6%. This TCR was sampled from a human donor in good health. Some clones in this sample may be carry-over from other donors' samples. The rearrangement links TRBV9 to TRBJ2-1; 9 bases line up with TRBD2. Material: PBMCs. In DNA form, the CDR3 reads TGTGCCAGCAGCGATAGCGGGAGCTCCTACAATGAGCAGTTCTTC. This gives the protein CASSDSGSSYNEQFF. The whole variable domain, filled in from reference TRBV9 and TRBJ2-1, reads DSGVTQTPKHLITATGQRVTLRCSPRSGDLSVYWYQQSLDQGLQFLIQYYNGEERAKGNILERFSAQQFPDLHSELNLSSLELGDSALYFCASSDSGSSYNEQFFGPGTRLTVL.